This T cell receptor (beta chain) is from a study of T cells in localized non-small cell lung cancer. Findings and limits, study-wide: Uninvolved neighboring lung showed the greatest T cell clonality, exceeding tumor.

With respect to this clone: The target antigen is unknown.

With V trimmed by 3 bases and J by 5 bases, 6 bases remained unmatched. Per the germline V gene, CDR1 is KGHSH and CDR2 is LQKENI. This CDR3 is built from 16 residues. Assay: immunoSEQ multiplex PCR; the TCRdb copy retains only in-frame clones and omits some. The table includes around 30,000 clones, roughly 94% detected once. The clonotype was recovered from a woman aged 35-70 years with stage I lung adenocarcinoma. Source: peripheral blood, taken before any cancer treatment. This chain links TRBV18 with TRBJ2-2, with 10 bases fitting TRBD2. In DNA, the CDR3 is TGTGCCAGCTCACCTGGGCTAGCGGGAGTTACCGGGGAGCTGTTTTTT. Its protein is CASSPGLAGVTGELFF.